This TCR beta chain comes out of a study of blood T cell repertoires in COVID-19. Study context: The samples span acute and convalescent COVID-19 from the United States, Italy and Spain.

The germline CDR1 and CDR2 sequences are LGHNA and YSLEER. V was shortened by 0 bases and J by 4 bases, with 19 bases between the two germline ends. This CDR3 spans 17 amino acids. Participants reported their clinical history, and cohort assignment relied on those reports. What the recovered Cohort 3 donors had was two negative PCRs, clearance, or symptom resolution. Sequenced by immunoSEQ multiplex PCR; TCRdb stores in-frame clones only, minus some. The table includes about 240,000 clones, 75% to 90% detected once. The chain joins TRBV4-3 to TRBJ2-7; D is perhaps TRBD1 (7 bases). The sample taken for sequencing was PBMCs or T cells enriched from blood (not recorded which). This receptor was identified in a woman in her thirties who had recovered from COVID-19. As DNA, the CDR3 is TGCGCCAGCAGCCAAGATGCCGCCCTGCAGGGGGGTTACGAGCAGTACTTC. It is translated as CASSQDAALQGGYEQYF.